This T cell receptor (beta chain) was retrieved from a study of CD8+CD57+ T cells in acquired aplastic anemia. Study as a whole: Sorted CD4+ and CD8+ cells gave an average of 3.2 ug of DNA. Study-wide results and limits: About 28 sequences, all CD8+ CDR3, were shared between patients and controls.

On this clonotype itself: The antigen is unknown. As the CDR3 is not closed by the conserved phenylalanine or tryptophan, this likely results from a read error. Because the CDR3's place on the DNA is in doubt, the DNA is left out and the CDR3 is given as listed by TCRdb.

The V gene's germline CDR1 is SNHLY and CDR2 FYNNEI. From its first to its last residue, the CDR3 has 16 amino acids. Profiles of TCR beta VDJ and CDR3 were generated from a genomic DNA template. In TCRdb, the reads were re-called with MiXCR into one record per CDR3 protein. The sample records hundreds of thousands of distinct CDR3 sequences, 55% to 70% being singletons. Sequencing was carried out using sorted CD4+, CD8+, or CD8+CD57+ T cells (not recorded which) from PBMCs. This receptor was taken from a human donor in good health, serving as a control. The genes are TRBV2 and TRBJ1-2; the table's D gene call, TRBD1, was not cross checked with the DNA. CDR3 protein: CASKPGPETQYFGPGT.